This TCR beta chain originates from a study of early T cells in non-severe SARS-CoV-2 infection. The CDR3 consists of 16 residues. V lost 2 bases and J lost 2; bases outside the gene matches: 7. CDR1 and CDR2 (germline): KGHSH, LQKENI. One entry per CDR3 protein results from TCRdb running MiXCR on the 5' RACE reads. The table lists tens of thousands of distinct CDR3 sequences, 5% to 6.5% of them singletons. This clonotype was observed many times. Input material: whole blood. V usage is TRBV18 and J usage is TRBJ2-3, with TRBD2 matching over 7 bases. The TCR comes from an adult who was a healthcare worker with PCR-confirmed SARS-CoV-2 infection or an uninfected control (not recorded which). CDR3 sequence (DNA): TGTGCCAGCTCACCAAGTTCTCTAGCGGCCACAGATACGCAGTATTTT. Translating it yields CASSPSSLAATDTQYF.